What follows is one T cell receptor (beta chain) and its context. As yet, its antigen is unknown. Frozen-stored PBMCs produced 1.5 to 2.5 micrograms of genomic DNA for TCR beta libraries. Profiled with immunoSEQ multiplex PCR; TCRdb holds only in-frame clones, not every one. The sample includes 97,000 or so clones, approximately 78% of them seen just once. This entry comes from a study of cytotoxic CD8 clonotypes in ibrutinib-treated CLL. Turning to the study itself: Partial responses numbered around 25 and complete responses 2; after a median around 74 months, roughly 15 stayed remitted and 12 progressed.

Study observations and caveats: A rise in clonality was seen at ibrutinib response, and a fall back toward baseline was seen at progression.

The source was PBMCs, collected after 12 months of ibrutinib treatment. The TCR originated in a human donor with chronic lymphocytic leukemia.

CDR3 coding DNA: TGTGCCAGCTCACGTCCTTCCACAGATACGCAGTATTTT. This encodes CASSRPSTDTQYF. This sequence joins TRBV18 and TRBJ2-3; D uncertain. V shed 4 bases and J shed 2 bases, with 7 bases lying between them. The V gene's germline CDR1 is KGHSH and CDR2 LQKENI. The CDR3 sequence is 13 residues long.